Sequencing of this TCR beta chain was carried out in a study of cytomegalovirus exposure and HLA in healthy donors. The CDR3 length is 13 residues. V was cut by 2 bases and J by 10 bases, with 12 bases left in between. The V gene's germline CDR1 is SNHLY and CDR2 FYNNEI. Study outcomes and limitations: There were reportedly fewer N-insertions in an Asian-associated ancestry cluster than the approximately 630-donor mean, in a later analysis. 150 to 200 TCR beta chains were listed as cytomegalovirus-associated. Links to common viral pathogens appeared, in a later analysis, for several of the most significant clusters. Being productive about 87% or about 30% of the time was typical of most TCR beta V segments in an earlier analysis.

This clone showed up just once. Antigen specificity is unknown. PCR primers comprised 60 Vbeta and 13 Jbeta primers. The data were produced by immunoSEQ multiplex PCR, yet TCRdb's version contains in-frame clones alone and is incomplete. The data contain 150,000 to 200,000 clones, more than 75% of them singletons. The clonotype was recovered from a woman aged 18-29 years in good health and CMV-seronegative. The chain recombines TRBV2 with TRBJ2-1, with a weak D call TRBD1 (5 bases). Specimen: PBMCs. CDR3 sequence: CASSEQGVGEQFF. The CDR3 bases are TGTGCCAGCAGTGAACAAGGGGTTGGGGAGCAGTTCTTC.